One sample yielded the 30 T cell receptor beta chains listed below, sequenced in a study of glioma-infiltrating T cells after dendritic cell vaccination. Assay used: immunoSEQ multiplex PCR; TCRdb lists only in-frame clones, some missing. The table includes fewer than 85,000 clones, 70% to 90% detected once. Sequenced material: blood, taken before dendritic cell vaccination. Receptors were obtained from a human donor with glioblastoma.

The chain recombines TRBV28 with TRBJ2-1, with a weak D call TRBD2 (6 bases). From germline, CDR1 is MDHEN and CDR2 SYDVKM. V shed 6 bases and J shed 6 bases, with 18 bases lying between them. The CDR3 spans 15 residues. The DNA for the CDR3 is TGTGCCAGCAGCCCAGGAGGGGCTTCGGGCAATGAGCAGTTCTTC. It encodes CASSPGGASGNEQFF.

This sequence joins TRBV4-1 and TRBJ2-1; possibly TRBD2 for D (6 bases). V gave up 4 bases and J gave up 6 bases, with 7 bases separating them. The CDR3 is made up of 12 amino acids. The germline CDR1 and CDR2 sequences are MGHRA and YSYEKL. The CDR3 DNA follows: TGCGCCAGCAGCCCCGGGGGCAATGAGCAGTTCTTC. This translates into CASSPGGNEQFF.

The chain uses TRBV6-1 and TRBJ1-6; D call uncertain. The germline V and J ends were trimmed by 2 bases and 12 bases, with 8 bases remaining between them. CDR3 length: 12 residues. Germline V lookup: CDR1 MNHNS, CDR2 SASEGT. CDR3 region: CASSELEGPLHF. In DNA, the CDR3 is TGTGCCAGCAGTGAATTAGAGGGACCCCTCCACTTT.

The chain combines TRBV7-2 with TRBJ2-2, with TRBD2 matching 13 bases. This CDR3 contains 19 residues. Germline trimming cut 0 bases from V and 4 bases from J; bases unmatched to any gene: 8. Per the germline V gene, CDR1 is SGHTA and CDR2 is FQGNSA. The CDR3 nucleotides are TGTGCCAGCAGCTTAGCACTAGCGGGAGGGGGTCGAGGCACCGGGGAGCTGTTTTTT. Residues: CASSLALAGGGRGTGELFF.

This clone was counted a single time. The chain carries TRBV27 and TRBJ1-6; D is unclear. The CDR3 has 13 amino acids. With 0 bases removed from V and 9 bases from J, the gap between germline ends came to 6 bases. Germline V gives CDR1 MNHEY, CDR2 SMNVEV (reference sequence). CDR3 region: CASSLSRGSPLHF. For the CDR3, the DNA is TGTGCCAGCAGTTTATCCCGGGGTTCACCCCTCCACTTT.

This chain joins TRBV7-8 and TRBJ1-5, with D possibly TRBD1 on 6 matching bases. Looked up from germline, CDR1 is SGHVS and CDR2 is FQNEAQ. V lost 5 bases to trimming and J lost 3 bases, with 14 bases between them. The CDR3 has 15 residues. The DNA of the CDR3 is TGTGCCAGCAGCCTACAAGCAGGGGACAATCAGCCCCAGCATTTT. It specifies CASSLQAGDNQPQHF.

The chain links TRBV19 to TRBJ1-1; 7 bases map to TRBD1. The V gene's germline CDR1 is LNHDA and CDR2 SQIVND (reference sequence). The CDR3 is made up of 14 amino acids. This chain's CDR3 is CVSNRGDLNTEAFF. CDR3 nucleotides: TGTGTTTCGAACAGGGGCGATTTGAACACTGAAGCTTTCTTT.

The chain joins TRBV15 to TRBJ2-7, with 10 bases identical to TRBD1. The germline CDR1 and CDR2 sequences are LNHNV and YYDKDF (reference sequence). The CDR3 has 15 amino acids. With 9 bases clipped from V and 6 bases from J, the junction kept 14 bases outside the gene matches. This CDR3 reads CATTTSGQGTREQYF. The CDR3 region has the DNA TGTGCCACTACCACCTCGGGACAGGGGACGCGCGAGCAGTACTTC.

The V call is TRBV27, the J call TRBJ1-5; TRBD1 matches 8 bases. The CDR3 has 17 amino acids. The V segment lost 5 bases and the J segment 3 bases; nucleotides outside the gene matches: 12. The germline V gene has CDR1 MNHEY and CDR2 SMNVEV (reference sequence). The CDR3 reads CASSPDRVSPTNQPQHF. The CDR3 DNA follows: TGTGCCAGCAGTCCGGACAGGGTCTCTCCTACCAATCAGCCCCAGCATTTT.

The rearrangement links TRBV2 to TRBJ1-4; TRBD1 is a possible D gene (5 bases). The CDR3 is made up of 14 amino acids. Per the germline V gene, CDR1 is SNHLY and CDR2 is FYNNEI. Trimming removed 7 bases from V and 8 bases from J, with 17 bases in between. The CDR3 is CASTMGGSDEKLFF. CDR3 coding DNA: TGTGCCAGCACCATGGGGGGGAGCGACGAAAAACTGTTTTTT.

The rearrangement links TRBV7-6 to TRBJ2-1; 7 nucleotides match TRBD2. V trimming: 2 bases; J trimming: 1 base; junction bases outside the gene matches: 5. CDR3 length equals 16 residues. Germline assignment: CDR1 SGHVS and CDR2 FNYEAQ. The CDR3 bases are TGTGCCAGCAGCTTAACGGGGGGTGGATCCTACAATGAGCAGTTCTTC. Translating gives CASSLTGGGSYNEQFF.

The J gene is TRBJ2-4, the V gene TRBV7-2; D unclear. This CDR3 is 15 amino acids long. Trimming removed 0 bases at V and 7 bases at J, with 13 bases between. Per the germline V gene, CDR1 is SGHTA and CDR2 is FQGNSA. CDR3 loop: CASSLAESAGNIQYF. In DNA form, the CDR3 reads TGTGCCAGCAGCTTAGCGGAAAGCGCTGGGAACATTCAGTACTTC.

The CDR3 bases are TGTGCCAGCAGTGAAGACAGGGGACGGGAAAAACTGTTTTTT. This gives the protein CASSEDRGREKLFF. The chain recombines TRBV6-1 with TRBJ1-4; TRBD1 matches at 7 bases. The CDR3 covers 14 residues. In germline, CDR1 is MNHNS, CDR2 SASEGT. The junction had 4 bases not matched to a gene; V was cut back by 1 base and J by 8 bases.

The chain combines TRBV6-1 with TRBJ2-3; D might be TRBD2 (6 bases). Germline values: CDR1 MNHNS, CDR2 SASEGT. The CDR3 has 15 residues. V lost 10 bases and J 1 base, leaving 18 bases between the germline ends. CDR3 DNA sequence: TGTGCCACCTCCTCCTCGGGACTTGGCACAGATACGCAGTATTTT. It translates to CATSSSGLGTDTQYF.

The chain recombines TRBV5-4 with TRBJ2-1, with 16 bases identical to TRBD2. The junction had 8 bases not matched to a gene; V was cut back by 4 bases and J by 10 bases. Germline CDR1 is SGHNT and CDR2 is YYREEE (reference sequence). The CDR3 loop spans 16 amino acids. The CDR3 DNA reads TGTGCCAGCAGCGCCGGGACTAGCGGGGGGGCGGGGGAGCAGTTCTTC. This codes for CASSAGTSGGAGEQFF.

V usage is TRBV30 and J usage is TRBJ2-1; possible D gene TRBD1, 7 bases. Germline CDR1 reads GTSNPN; CDR2 reads SVGIG (reference sequence). Trimming took off 7 bases at V and 7 bases at J, with 14 bases between the two ends. CDR3 size: 12 residues. In nucleotides, the CDR3 is TGTGCCTTGGAGGGGGCGCTGAATGAGCAGTTCTTC. Its protein product is CALEGALNEQFF.

The chain links TRBV6-5 to TRBJ1-2; perhaps TRBD1 as D (5 bases). This CDR3 region has 14 residues. Trimming left V 6 bases short and J 0 bases short, with 11 bases between. Germline-derived CDR1 and CDR2 are MNHEY and SVGAGI. The CDR3 bases are TGTGCCAGCAGGCGTGCGACAGCTAACTATGGCTACACCTTC. It is translated as CASRRATANYGYTF.

The V and J genes are TRBV11-1 and TRBJ1-2, with TRBD1 matching 8 bases. CDR3 length: 13 residues. V was clipped by 5 bases and J by 8 bases; unmatched bases: 7. Per the germline V gene, CDR1 is SGHAT and CDR2 is FQDESV (reference sequence). The CDR3 sequence is CASSPLAGGGYTF. In DNA, the CDR3 is TGTGCCAGCAGCCCTCTTGCAGGGGGCGGCTACACCTTC.

The chain is built from TRBV7-1 and TRBJ2-6; a possible D gene is TRBD1 (6 bases). TRBV7-1 is designated an ORF whose function remains uncertain. With 5 bases removed from V and 5 bases from J, the gap between germline ends came to 25 bases. This CDR3 contains 19 residues. Written as DNA, the CDR3 is TGTGCCAGCAGCGCAGACGCTCACGAGGGACAAAGTCGGGCCAACGTCCTGACTTTC. Translated: CASSADAHEGQSRANVLTF.

The J gene is TRBJ1-1, the V gene TRBV5-1; 10 nucleotides match TRBD1. The CDR3 has 14 amino acids. With 4 bases clipped from V and 7 bases from J, the junction kept 7 bases outside the gene matches. Germline V lookup: CDR1 SGHRS, CDR2 YFSETQ. The CDR3 coding sequence is TGCGCCAGCAGCCCGACAGGGGGCGACGGTGAAGCTTTCTTT. It is translated as CASSPTGGDGEAFF. The variable domain in full, with the rest retrieved from reference TRBV5-1 and TRBJ1-1, is KAGVTQTPRYLIKTRGQQVTLSCSPISGHRSVSWYQQTPGQGLQFLFEYFSETQRNKGNFPGRFSGRQFSNSRSEMNVSTLELGDSALYLCASSPTGGDGEAFFGQGTRLTVV.

The V gene is TRBV9, the J gene TRBJ1-5; D might be TRBD1 (5 bases). V was trimmed by 3 bases and J by 1 base, leaving 11 bases between them. Germline V gene data show CDR1 as SGDLS and CDR2 as YYNGEE. The CDR3 contains 15 residues. The CDR3 nucleotides read TGTGCCAGCAGCGCCGGGTCAGGGAGCAATCAGCCCCAGCATTTT. Protein product: CASSAGSGSNQPQHF.

This chain links TRBV9 with TRBJ2-2; 11 bases map to TRBD1. After removal of 5 bases from V and 4 bases from J, the junction contained 7 bases not matched to a gene. The CDR3 extends over 16 amino acids. Germline V gene data show CDR1 as SGDLS and CDR2 as YYNGEE. The CDR3 is CASRSPGTGGTGELFF. Written as DNA, the CDR3 is TGTGCCAGCAGGTCACCCGGGACAGGGGGCACCGGGGAGCTGTTTTTT. The full variable domain, its missing parts supplied by reference TRBV9 and TRBJ2-2, is DSGVTQTPKHLITATGQRVTLRCSPRSGDLSVYWYQQSLDQGLQFLIQYYNGEERAKGNILERFSAQQFPDLHSELNLSSLELGDSALYFCASRSPGTGGTGELFFGEGSRLTVL.

The V gene is TRBV25-1, the J gene TRBJ2-7, with unresolved D. V lost 2 bases, J lost 6 bases, and 5 bases lay in between. The CDR3 contains 11 residues. CDR1 is MGHDK and CDR2 is SYGVNS in the germline V gene. DNA of the CDR3: TGTGCCAGCAGTGAAGGGCCCGAGCAGTACTTC. The encoded protein is CASSEGPEQYF.

The chain has TRBV7-2 and TRBJ2-1; D may be TRBD1 (5 bases). The CDR3 covers 16 residues. From germline, CDR1 is SGHTA and CDR2 FQGNSA. V was shortened by 2 bases and J by 0 bases, with 11 bases between the two germline ends. CDR3 region: CASSLSGGHSYNEQFF. In DNA, the CDR3 is TGTGCCAGCAGCTTATCGGGCGGACACTCCTACAATGAGCAGTTCTTC.

This chain joins TRBV6-1 and TRBJ2-1, with 8 bases identical to TRBD2. V shed 7 bases, J shed 15 bases, and the junction held 17 bases outside the gene matches. The germline V gene has CDR1 MNHNS and CDR2 SASEGT. The CDR3 loop spans 14 amino acids. The CDR3 loop reads CASNQRETIAGLFF. The CDR3 nucleotides are TGTGCCAGCAACCAGCGGGAGACCATAGCGGGACTGTTCTTC.

The V call is TRBV19, the J call TRBJ1-5; TRBD1 matches at 10 bases. This CDR3 region has 18 residues. Germline trimming cut 5 bases from V and 0 bases from J; bases unmatched to any gene: 10. CDR1 is LNHDA, CDR2 SQIVND, per germline (reference sequence). The DNA for the CDR3 is TGTGCCAGTAGTTTAGCGGGGACAGGGGCGATTAGCAATCAGCCCCAGCATTTT. Encoded protein: CASSLAGTGAISNQPQHF.

This chain joins TRBV30 and TRBJ1-2; no reliable D call. This CDR3 contains 11 residues. Trimming removed 0 bases at V and 8 bases at J, with 7 bases between. The germline V gene encodes CDR1 GTSNPN and CDR2 SVGIG (reference sequence). The CDR3 loop is CAWSVSVGYTF. The CDR3 DNA reads TGTGCCTGGAGTGTATCTGTCGGCTACACCTTC.

The genes are TRBV4-1 and TRBJ2-7; D is uncertain. The CDR3 totals 14 residues. V lost 1 base and J 6 bases, leaving 13 bases between the germline ends. Germline lookup yields CDR1 MGHRA and CDR2 YSYEKL. In DNA form, the CDR3 reads TGCGCCAGCAGCCAAGTTCCTCTAGTAAGCGAGCAGTACTTC. It yields the protein CASSQVPLVSEQYF.

This chain uses TRBV6-5 with TRBJ2-7; 7 bases are shared with TRBD1. V lost 6 bases to trimming and J lost 0 bases; unmatched junction nucleotides: 2. The CDR3 consists of 13 residues. Germline V gene data show CDR1 as MNHEY and CDR2 as SVGAGI. CDR3 nucleotides: TGTGCCAGCAGAAGGGGGCTCTCCTACGAGCAGTACTTC. Translating gives CASRRGLSYEQYF.

The chain links TRBV29-1 to TRBJ1-5, with 7 bases lining up with TRBD1. Germline V gives CDR1 SQVTM, CDR2 ANQGSEA. The CDR3 has 14 residues. With 3 bases clipped from V and 1 base from J, the junction kept 3 bases outside the gene matches. The CDR3 is CSVETGSSNQPQHF. The CDR3, as DNA: TGCAGCGTTGAGACAGGGTCGAGCAATCAGCCCCAGCATTTT.